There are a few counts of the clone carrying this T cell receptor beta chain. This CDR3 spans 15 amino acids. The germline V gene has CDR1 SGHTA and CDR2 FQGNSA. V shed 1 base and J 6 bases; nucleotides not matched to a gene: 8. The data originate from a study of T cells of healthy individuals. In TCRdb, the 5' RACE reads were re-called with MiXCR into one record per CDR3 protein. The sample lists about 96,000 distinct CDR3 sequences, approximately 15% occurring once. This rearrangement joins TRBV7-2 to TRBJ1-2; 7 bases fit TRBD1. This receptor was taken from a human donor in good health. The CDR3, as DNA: TGTGCCAGCAGCTTAGAGAGGGGGCAGGGTCATGGCTACACCTTC. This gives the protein CASSLERGQGHGYTF.